This entry lists 22 T cell receptor beta chains sequenced from one sample in a study of cytomegalovirus exposure and HLA in healthy donors. 13 Jbeta primers and 60 Vbeta primers were used for the PCR. Clones were sequenced by immunoSEQ multiplex PCR, and TCRdb holds only the in-frame ones, with some missing. The sample lists 140,000 or so clones; about 80% were seen once. Input material: PBMCs. Every receptor here comes from a man aged 40-50 years in good health and CMV-seronegative.

V and J are TRBV2 and TRBJ2-7; the match to TRBD2 covers 9 bases. Germline assignment: CDR1 SNHLY and CDR2 FYNNEI. V lost 2 bases and J lost 3; bases outside the gene matches: 2. The CDR3 sequence is 14 residues long. Here the CDR3 reads CASSETAGGYEQYF. DNA for the CDR3: TGTGCCAGCAGTGAAACAGCGGGAGGCTACGAGCAGTACTTC. Based on the CDR3 plus reference TRBV2 and TRBJ2-7, the full variable domain is EPEVTQTPSHQVTQMGQEVILRCVPISNHLYFYWYRQILGQKVEFLVSFYNNEISEKSEIFDDQFSVERPDGSNFTLKIRSTKLEDSAMYFCASSETAGGYEQYFGPGTRLTVT.

The chain links TRBV6-1 to TRBJ2-1; 8 bases agree with TRBD1. Germline CDR1 MNHNS, CDR2 SASEGT. The ends lost 5 bases at V and 1 base at J; junction bases unmatched: 4. This CDR3 has 15 residues. CDR3 sequence (DNA): TGTGCCAGCAGTAGGACAGGGTTATCCTACAATGAGCAGTTCTTC. It translates to CASSRTGLSYNEQFF.

DNA of the CDR3: TGTGCCAGCAGCCCGAAGGGGGATCAGCCCCAGCATTTT. It translates to CASSPKGDQPQHF. The chain couples TRBV9 to TRBJ1-5; tentative D call: TRBD1 (6 bases). The CDR3 covers 13 residues. The V end lost 4 bases, the J end lost 5 bases, and 10 bases lay between the germline ends. Germline V gene lookup returns CDR1 SGDLS and CDR2 YYNGEE.

This clone came up once. Other nucleotide sequences from this sample produce the same CDR3. The J gene is TRBJ1-1, the V gene TRBV6-5, with a possible D match to TRBD1 (5 bases). This CDR3 has 13 amino acids. V gave up 7 bases and J gave up 1 base, with 10 bases separating them. Germline values: CDR1 MNHEY, CDR2 SVGAGI. The CDR3 region is CASTPGGNTEAFF. CDR3 nucleotides: TGTGCCAGCACCCCGGGGGGGAACACTGAAGCTTTCTTT.

This rearrangement joins TRBV2 to TRBJ2-7, with D possibly matching TRBD1 (5 bases). In germline, CDR1 is SNHLY, CDR2 FYNNEI. The V end was cut by 4 bases, the J end by 3 bases, with 7 bases between. This CDR3 comprises 12 residues. Written as DNA, the CDR3 is TGTGCCAGCAGTGTCCAGGGCTACGAGCAGTACTTC. Residues: CASSVQGYEQYF.

V and J are TRBV5-4 and TRBJ2-3; 12 nucleotides line up with TRBD1. The germline gives CDR1 SGHNT, CDR2 YYREEE (reference sequence). Trimming took 4 bases from V and 1 from J; bases not matched to a gene: 16. This CDR3 has 20 amino acids. DNA of the CDR3: TGTGCCAGCAGCGGGGGCCGGGACAGGGGGCCGTTCTGGGGCACAGATACGCAGTATTTT. It encodes CASSGGRDRGPFWGTDTQYF.

This CDR3 is CASKWRGSYNEQFF. In nucleotides, the CDR3 is TGTGCCAGCAAATGGCGGGGATCCTACAATGAGCAGTTCTTC. The chain carries TRBV28 and TRBJ2-1; D might be TRBD2 (6 bases). In germline, CDR1 is MDHEN, CDR2 SYDVKM. The V and J ends lost 7 bases and 1 base respectively, with 11 bases between them. The CDR3 length is 14 residues.

The chain uses TRBV4-1 and TRBJ1-1; 7 bases fit TRBD1. This CDR3 contains 14 residues. Trimming removed 3 bases from V and 5 bases from J; junction bases left unmatched: 6. CDR1 is MGHRA and CDR2 is YSYEKL in the germline V gene. The CDR3 nucleotides are TGCGCCAGCAGCCAGACAACAGGGGCTACTGAAGCTTTCTTT. It encodes CASSQTTGATEAFF.

The rearrangement joins TRBV4-1 to TRBJ2-5; 7 nucleotides line up with TRBD1. Per germline, CDR1 MGHRA and CDR2 YSYEKL. The CDR3 spans 14 residues. V was clipped by 2 bases and J by 3 bases; unmatched bases: 3. The CDR3 nucleotides are TGCGCCAGCAGCCAACTCACAGGGGAAGAGACCCAGTACTTC. Protein product: CASSQLTGEETQYF.

The chain carries TRBV19 and TRBJ1-4; the match to TRBD1 covers 9 bases. V was clipped by 6 bases and J by 5 bases; unmatched bases: 16. This CDR3 is built from 18 residues. Looked up from germline, CDR1 is LNHDA and CDR2 is SQIVND (reference sequence). CDR3 residues: CASSPARDRALQNEKLFF. In nucleotides, the CDR3 is TGTGCCAGTAGCCCTGCCCGGGACAGGGCACTTCAGAATGAAAAACTGTTTTTT.

The chain combines TRBV6-5 with TRBJ2-7; 9 nucleotides align to TRBD1. Germline loops: CDR1 MNHEY, CDR2 SVGAGI. The ends lost 6 bases at V and 0 bases at J; junction bases unmatched: 6. This CDR3 comprises 15 residues. CDR3 amino acids: CASRSGTGTSYEQYF. The CDR3, as DNA: TGTGCCAGCAGATCCGGGACAGGGACCTCCTACGAGCAGTACTTC.

The chain joins TRBV7-9 to TRBJ1-1; D is uncertain. V shed 1 base and J shed 5 bases, with 8 bases lying between them. This CDR3 is 13 amino acids long. Germline values: CDR1 SEHNR, CDR2 FQNEAQ (reference sequence). The CDR3, as DNA: TGTGCCAGCAGCTTAGAGCTGTGGACTGAAGCTTTCTTT. It specifies CASSLELWTEAFF.

V gene TRBV19 combines with J gene TRBJ2-2, with D unresolved. The V gene lost 5 bases and the J gene lost 8 bases, with 9 bases spanning the gap. Germline V gene data show CDR1 as LNHDA and CDR2 as SQIVND (reference sequence). The CDR3 sequence is 12 residues long. The CDR3 DNA is TGTGCCAGTAGTCCCTCCCCTGGGGAGCTGTTTTTT. Residues: CASSPSPGELFF.

V is TRBV9 and J is TRBJ1-1; perhaps TRBD1 as D (6 bases). V gave up 2 bases and J gave up 5 bases, with 22 bases separating them. This CDR3 contains 17 residues. The germline CDR1 and CDR2 sequences are SGDLS and YYNGEE. The CDR3 DNA follows: TGTGCCAGCAGCGTCTTTTCCACAGGGTGGGAGGGGACTGAAGCTTTCTTT. This codes for CASSVFSTGWEGTEAFF.

Comment on this clone: Relative to the germline gene, one junction end is altered; a read error may explain this. The chain links TRBV7-9 to TRBJ2-7, with TRBD2 as a possible D gene (5 bases). The CDR3 has 12 amino acids. The germline CDR1 and CDR2 sequences are SEHNR and FQNEAQ (reference sequence). CDR3 region: CSSSEGPYEQYF. The DNA for the CDR3 is TGTTCCAGCAGCGAGGGTCCTTACGAGCAGTACTTC.

With regard to this clone: At one end, the junction sequence differs from germline, possibly due to a read error. This chain uses TRBV7-2 with TRBJ2-5; TRBD2 matches at 11 bases. CDR1 is SGHTA and CDR2 is FQGNSA in the germline V gene. The CDR3 is 16 residues long. Here the CDR3 reads CASSLDLLAGGETRYF. CDR3 nucleotide sequence: TGTGCCAGCAGCTTAGATCTGCTAGCGGGGGGTGAGACCCGGTACTTC.

The chain links TRBV7-2 to TRBJ2-7, with TRBD1 as a possible D gene (5 bases). Trimming shortened V by 2 bases and J by 1 base, and 9 bases separated the two germline ends. The CDR3 sequence is 14 residues long. CDR1 is SGHTA, CDR2 FQGNSA, per germline. The CDR3: CASSLTSGSYEQYF. The CDR3 bases are TGTGCCAGCAGCTTAACTTCAGGGTCCTACGAGCAGTACTTC.

The chain has TRBV30 and TRBJ2-5; D call uncertain. V gave up 0 bases and J gave up 5 bases, with 4 bases separating them. This CDR3 has 11 residues. Per the germline V gene, CDR1 is GTSNPN and CDR2 is SVGIG (reference sequence). Here the CDR3 DNA reads TGTGCCTGGAGTGTAGCGGAGACCCAGTACTTC. Amino acid sequence: CAWSVAETQYF.

CDR3 sequence (DNA): TGTGCCAGCAGTTCCTTCGACAGAGGAAAGACCCAGTACTTC. Residues: CASSSFDRGKTQYF. V gene TRBV28 combines with J gene TRBJ2-5; TRBD1 might be the D (5 bases). CDR1 and CDR2 (germline): MDHEN, SYDVKM. The V gene lost 4 bases and the J gene lost 6 bases, with 15 bases spanning the gap. This CDR3 spans 14 amino acids.

This clone has only one observation. The chain recombines TRBV7-9 with TRBJ2-3; D not resolved. This CDR3 has 16 amino acids. CDR1 and CDR2 from the germline V gene are SEHNR and FQNEAQ (reference sequence). V was cut by 2 bases and J by 0 bases, with 12 bases left in between. This chain's CDR3 is CASSLRAPSSTDTQYF. The DNA of the CDR3 is TGTGCCAGCAGCTTAAGAGCTCCCTCTAGCACAGATACGCAGTATTTT.

Points on this clone: One junction end does not reproduce the germline sequence, and a read error may be involved. V usage is TRBV7-9 and J usage is TRBJ1-1; TRBD1 might be the D (6 bases). This CDR3 region has 12 residues. Germline CDR1 and CDR2: SEHNR and FQNEAQ (reference sequence). The CDR3 loop reads CSSRQQGTEAFF. The DNA of the CDR3 is TGTTCCAGCAGACAACAGGGAACTGAAGCTTTCTTT. Filled out from reference TRBV7-9 and TRBJ1-1, the complete variable domain reads DTGVSQNPRHKITKRGQNVTFRCDPISEHNRLYWYRQTLGQGPEFLTYFQNEAQLEKSRLLSDRFSAERPKGSFSTLEIQRTEQGDSAMYLCSSRQQGTEAFFGQGTRLTVV.

There are a few counts of this clone. The chain has TRBV2 and TRBJ2-3, with D possibly TRBD1 on 6 matching bases. Trimming removed 11 bases from V and 4 bases from J, with 16 bases in between. Germline V CDR1 and CDR2: SNHLY, FYNNEI. The CDR3 extends over 13 amino acids. This CDR3 reads CACTRGLPDTQYF. In DNA form, the CDR3 reads TGTGCCTGTACCAGGGGCCTCCCAGATACGCAGTATTTT.